The clone carrying this T cell receptor beta chain was seen ten or more times. Individual cDNA molecules in this library carried unique molecular identifiers. One entry per CDR3 protein, called by TCRdb with MiXCR from the RACE reads. Of tens of thousands of distinct CDR3 sequences detected, around 9.3% appear once; the ten largest clones hold around 4%. The CDR3 totals 15 residues. Trimming at V came to 5 bases and at J to 3 bases, leaving 4 bases not matched to a gene. The germline gives CDR1 KGHDR, CDR2 SFDVKD. Time point here: patch test 1, 2 weeks after DPC sensitization. Treatment denoted: therapeutic diphenylcyclopropenone sensitization with weekly scalp DPC. This record comes from a study of human T cells and chemical hapten exposure. Study as a whole: DPC at 2% was the sensitizing agent, placed on 2 cm by 2 cm of upper inner arm skin. Weekly diphenylcyclopropenone doses were given to patients' scalps across the roughly 25-week study. Patch tests applied 0.01% DPC to the upper back and were scored after 6 days.

The sample here was whole blood, taken in connection with sensitization to the hapten diphenylcyclopropenone (DPC). This TCR was sampled from a woman between 50 and 59 years old with alopecia areata. Some clones in this sample may be carry-over from other donors' samples. The chain has TRBV24-1 and TRBJ2-1; TRBD2 matches at 9 bases. The CDR3 DNA reads as TGTGCCACCAGTGCGCGGGAGGGCCGCTACAATGAGCAGTTCTTC. Amino acids: CATSAREGRYNEQFF.